These T cell receptor beta chains were read from a single sample in a study of CD8 T cells in ankylosing spondylitis. A single record per CDR3 protein comes from TCRdb applying MiXCR to the 5' RACE reads. The sample has around 320,000 distinct CDR3 sequences; roughly 20% are singletons. The sequencing input was blood, either unsorted or a sorted T cell fraction (not recorded which). Receptors originate from a female donor with ankylosing spondylitis or in good health (not recorded which). CDR3s include the opening cysteine and the closing phenylalanine or tryptophan. Fields, in order: D gene, clone size, J gene, V gene, CDR3 DNA, CDR3 protein. The D gene is left open where the match is weak. Part of the rows lack a size; the others show once, few, many or a class for expanded clones.

d_gene: TRBD2
abundance: many
j_gene: TRBJ2-3
v_gene: TRBV5-1
CDR3nt: TGCGCCAGCACCCTGGGGCTTAGCGGGAGGAGTCCAGATACGCAGTATTTT
CDR3aa: CASTLGLSGRSPDTQYF

d_gene: .
abundance: few
j_gene: TRBJ2-3
v_gene: TRBV6-1
CDR3nt: TGTGCCAGCAGAGGGATATGGACAGATACGCAGTATTTT
CDR3aa: CASRGIWTDTQYF

d_gene: .
abundance: many
j_gene: TRBJ2-1
v_gene: TRBV7-2
CDR3nt: TGTGCCAGCAGCGACTACAATGAGCAGTTCTTC
CDR3aa: CASSDYNEQFF

d_gene: TRBD2
abundance: .
j_gene: TRBJ2-1
v_gene: TRBV6-1
CDR3nt: TGTGCCAGCAGCGCTACGCCGGGACTAGCGGTCAATGAGCAGTTCTTC
CDR3aa: CASSATPGLAVNEQFF

d_gene: .
abundance: .
j_gene: TRBJ2-3
v_gene: TRBV3-1
CDR3nt: TGTGCCAGCAGCTCCACCGGGCTGGGGGATACGCAGTATTTT
CDR3aa: CASSSTGLGDTQYF

d_gene: TRBD2
abundance: .
j_gene: TRBJ2-1
v_gene: TRBV20-1
CDR3nt: TGCTGTGCCCTCGGACTAGCGGGAGGGCGGAATGAGCAGTTCTTC
CDR3aa: CCALGLAGGRNEQFF

d_gene: .
abundance: few
j_gene: TRBJ2-7
v_gene: TRBV20-1
CDR3nt: TGCAGTGCTTTGAGGGGGGCCTCGACCTACGAGCAGTACTTC
CDR3aa: CSALRGASTYEQYF

d_gene: TRBD2
abundance: many
j_gene: TRBJ2-3
v_gene: TRBV6-6
CDR3nt: TGTGCCAGCAGTCGACTAGCGGCCAGCACAGATACGCAGTATTTT
CDR3aa: CASSRLAASTDTQYF

d_gene: TRBD1
abundance: .
j_gene: TRBJ2-5
v_gene: TRBV7-2
CDR3nt: TGTGCCAGCAGCCCGGACAGGTACCAAGAGACCCAGTACTTC
CDR3aa: CASSPDRYQETQYF

d_gene: .
abundance: .
j_gene: TRBJ2-5
v_gene: TRBV20-1
CDR3nt: TGCAGTGCTAGGCCTAACGACAACTTACAAGAGACCCAGTACTTC
CDR3aa: CSARPNDNLQETQYF

d_gene: .
abundance: many
j_gene: TRBJ2-7
v_gene: TRBV7-2
CDR3nt: TGTGCCAGCAGCGGACGAGCGGGCGGGGCCTACGAGCAGTACTTC
CDR3aa: CASSGRAGGAYEQYF

d_gene: TRBD2
abundance: .
j_gene: TRBJ2-5
v_gene: TRBV20-1
CDR3nt: TGCAGTGCTAGAATTAGCGGGAGGCCGGGAGAGACCCAGTACTTC
CDR3aa: CSARISGRPGETQYF

d_gene: TRBD2
abundance: .
j_gene: TRBJ2-7
v_gene: TRBV7-8
CDR3nt: TGTGCCAGCAGCCCAGACACTCTAGCGGGAGGGAATTACGAGCAGTACTTC
CDR3aa: CASSPDTLAGGNYEQYF

d_gene: .
abundance: many
j_gene: TRBJ2-3
v_gene: TRBV12-3/TRBV12-4
CDR3nt: TGTGCCAGCAGTCCGGGACCTCCGGATACGCAGTATTTT
CDR3aa: CASSPGPPDTQYF

d_gene: .
abundance: .
j_gene: TRBJ2-1
v_gene: TRBV7-2
CDR3nt: TGTGCCAGCAGCCATAGGAGGAGGGGCTCCTACAATGAGCAGTTCTTC
CDR3aa: CASSHRRRGSYNEQFF

d_gene: .
abundance: .
j_gene: TRBJ1-1
v_gene: TRBV9
CDR3nt: TGTGCCAGCAGCGTAGCAGATTTAACTGAAGCTTTCTTT
CDR3aa: CASSVADLTEAFF

d_gene: .
abundance: many
j_gene: TRBJ2-7
v_gene: TRBV12-3/TRBV12-4
CDR3nt: TGTGCCAGTGGAGGGATCTACGAGCAGTACTTC
CDR3aa: CASGGIYEQYF

d_gene: TRBD2
abundance: few
j_gene: TRBJ2-1
v_gene: TRBV7-2
CDR3nt: TGTGCCAGCAGCTCACGACGGACTAGCGGCTACAATGAGCAGTTCTTC
CDR3aa: CASSSRRTSGYNEQFF

d_gene: TRBD1
abundance: few
j_gene: TRBJ2-7
v_gene: TRBV6-1
CDR3nt: TGTGCCAGCAACCCCTTACAGGGGGCAGGGCGGGCTTACGAGCAGTACTTC
CDR3aa: CASNPLQGAGRAYEQYF

d_gene: .
abundance: many
j_gene: TRBJ2-1
v_gene: TRBV29-1
CDR3nt: TGCAGCGTGGGAGACGGGCGTTTGGGGGATGAGCAGTTCTTC
CDR3aa: CSVGDGRLGDEQFF

d_gene: .
abundance: many
j_gene: TRBJ2-1
v_gene: TRBV12-3/TRBV12-4
CDR3nt: TGTGCCAGCACCACTGGGCCGGGGTCCTACAATGAGCAGTTCTTC
CDR3aa: CASTTGPGSYNEQFF

d_gene: TRBD1
abundance: .
j_gene: TRBJ2-3
v_gene: TRBV20-1
CDR3nt: TGCAGTGCTAGACTCAGGGGGCGCGGCCGTACAGATACGCAGTATTTT
CDR3aa: CSARLRGRGRTDTQYF

d_gene: .
abundance: .
j_gene: TRBJ2-2
v_gene: TRBV30
CDR3nt: TGTGCCTCCTTCAGACCCGGGGAGCTGTTTTTT
CDR3aa: CASFRPGELFF

d_gene: .
abundance: .
j_gene: TRBJ2-7
v_gene: TRBV29-1
CDR3nt: TGCAGCGTTGGGACCCACTCAAAGCAGTACTTC
CDR3aa: CSVGTHSKQYF

d_gene: TRBD2
abundance: .
j_gene: TRBJ2-7
v_gene: TRBV4-2
CDR3nt: TGTGCCAGCAGCCAAGATCCAGGACTAGCGGATTCAACCTACGAGCAGTACTTC
CDR3aa: CASSQDPGLADSTYEQYF

d_gene: .
abundance: .
j_gene: TRBJ2-2
v_gene: TRBV3-1
CDR3nt: TGTGCCAGCAGCCAAGAAGGAGGGGGCAACGGGGAGCTGTTTTTT
CDR3aa: CASSQEGGGNGELFF

d_gene: TRBD2
abundance: few
j_gene: TRBJ2-3
v_gene: TRBV10-1
CDR3nt: TGCGCCAGCGGAACCTCAGCGGGAGGGCCCATCGGCACAGATACGCAGTATTTT
CDR3aa: CASGTSAGGPIGTDTQYF

d_gene: TRBD2
abundance: .
j_gene: TRBJ2-1
v_gene: TRBV20-1
CDR3nt: TGCAGTTCTCCACTAGCGGGGGATGAGCAGTTCTTC
CDR3aa: CSSPLAGDEQFF

d_gene: .
abundance: many
j_gene: TRBJ1-2
v_gene: TRBV28
CDR3nt: TGTGCCACCTGGTCCGGTTCTAGCTATGGCTACACCTTC
CDR3aa: CATWSGSSYGYTF

d_gene: .
abundance: few
j_gene: TRBJ2-1
v_gene: TRBV9
CDR3nt: TGTGCCAGCAGCGTAGAATGGCAGGTCTACAATGAGCAGTTCTTC
CDR3aa: CASSVEWQVYNEQFF

d_gene: .
abundance: .
j_gene: TRBJ1-2
v_gene: TRBV6-6
CDR3nt: TGTGCCAGCACCCCGAGTGGGTACGGCTACACCTTC
CDR3aa: CASTPSGYGYTF

d_gene: .
abundance: few
j_gene: TRBJ2-1
v_gene: TRBV28
CDR3nt: TGTGCCAGCAGTTCGAACAGCCAACCCTCCTACAATGAGCAGTTCTTC
CDR3aa: CASSSNSQPSYNEQFF

d_gene: .
abundance: .
j_gene: TRBJ2-1
v_gene: TRBV14
CDR3nt: TGTGCCAGCAGCCACCCCCGCGGCCTGGGGGTTTACAATGAGCAGTTCTTC
CDR3aa: CASSHPRGLGVYNEQFF

d_gene: .
abundance: few
j_gene: TRBJ2-7
v_gene: TRBV5-1
CDR3nt: TGCGCCAGCAGGGCAGTGGGTCGTTATGAGCAGTACTTC
CDR3aa: CASRAVGRYEQYF

d_gene: TRBD2
abundance: few
j_gene: TRBJ2-1
v_gene: TRBV12-3/TRBV12-4
CDR3nt: TGTGCCAGCAGTTTAAGCGGGGGGGGCAATGAGCAGTTCTTC
CDR3aa: CASSLSGGGNEQFF

d_gene: .
abundance: few
j_gene: TRBJ1-2
v_gene: TRBV15
CDR3nt: TGTGCCACCAGCAGAGATCGGAAGGATTATGGCTACACCTTC
CDR3aa: CATSRDRKDYGYTF

d_gene: .
abundance: .
j_gene: TRBJ2-4
v_gene: TRBV5-5
CDR3nt: TGTGCCAGCAGCTCACAGGGGGGGTCGGTAAACATTCAGTACTTC
CDR3aa: CASSSQGGSVNIQYF

d_gene: TRBD1
abundance: many
j_gene: TRBJ1-3
v_gene: TRBV12-3/TRBV12-4
CDR3nt: TGTGCCAGCAGGGCCGCGACAGGGGAAGGCACCATATATTTT
CDR3aa: CASRAATGEGTIYF

d_gene: TRBD1
abundance: few
j_gene: TRBJ2-5
v_gene: TRBV20-1
CDR3nt: TGCAGTGCTAGAAACCCCGACAGGGGGTACGCGGAGACCCAGTACTTC
CDR3aa: CSARNPDRGYAETQYF

d_gene: TRBD2
abundance: .
j_gene: TRBJ2-1
v_gene: TRBV20-1
CDR3nt: TGCAGTGCTAGCGTTTTCGCGGGAGTCCATGAGCAGTTCTTC
CDR3aa: CSASVFAGVHEQFF

d_gene: .
abundance: few
j_gene: TRBJ2-7
v_gene: TRBV6-1
CDR3nt: TGTGCCAGCAAAAAGGAACAGCGCGGTTACGAGCAGTACTTC
CDR3aa: CASKKEQRGYEQYF

d_gene: TRBD2
abundance: few
j_gene: TRBJ2-5
v_gene: TRBV5-1
CDR3nt: TGCGCCAGCAGCAAAAGACTAGCGGGAGCGACGGAGACCCAGTACTTC
CDR3aa: CASSKRLAGATETQYF

d_gene: .
abundance: .
j_gene: TRBJ1-5
v_gene: TRBV12-3/TRBV12-4
CDR3nt: TGTGCCAGCAGTTTAGGCAGGGCATTCCCCATTCCCTACAATCAGCCCCAGCATTTT
CDR3aa: CASSLGRAFPIPYNQPQHF

d_gene: TRBD1
abundance: few
j_gene: TRBJ2-5
v_gene: TRBV29-1
CDR3nt: TGCAGCGTTGGACAGGGGGTAGAGACCCAGTACTTC
CDR3aa: CSVGQGVETQYF

d_gene: TRBD2
abundance: many
j_gene: TRBJ2-5
v_gene: TRBV29-1
CDR3nt: TGCAGCGTTGAAGATACGGGGGGGCACGAGACCCAGTACTTC
CDR3aa: CSVEDTGGHETQYF

d_gene: .
abundance: many
j_gene: TRBJ2-3
v_gene: TRBV7-9
CDR3nt: TGTGCCAGCAGCCCGCAGCCCCAGAGCACAGATACGCAGTATTTT
CDR3aa: CASSPQPQSTDTQYF

d_gene: .
abundance: few
j_gene: TRBJ2-1
v_gene: TRBV12-3/TRBV12-4
CDR3nt: TGTGCCAGCAGTTTAGGTGGTCTAGGGGCGGCTGAGCAGTTCTTC
CDR3aa: CASSLGGLGAAEQFF

d_gene: TRBD1
abundance: few
j_gene: TRBJ1-4
v_gene: TRBV4-3
CDR3nt: TGCGCCAGCAGCGCGGGACAGGGTGAGGAAAAACTGTTTTTT
CDR3aa: CASSAGQGEEKLFF

d_gene: .
abundance: many
j_gene: TRBJ2-5
v_gene: TRBV14
CDR3nt: TGTGCCAGCAGCCAAGTAAGAGAGACCCAGTACTTC
CDR3aa: CASSQVRETQYF

d_gene: .
abundance: .
j_gene: TRBJ1-2
v_gene: TRBV7-9
CDR3nt: TGTGCCAGCAGCTCCGTCAGGGAAGACACCAGTGGCTACACCTTC
CDR3aa: CASSSVREDTSGYTF

d_gene: .
abundance: .
j_gene: TRBJ2-2
v_gene: TRBV7-6
CDR3nt: TGTGCCAGCAGCCCCATGTCGGCCGACACCGGGGAGCTGTTTTTT
CDR3aa: CASSPMSADTGELFF

d_gene: .
abundance: .
j_gene: TRBJ2-3
v_gene: TRBV5-1
CDR3nt: TGCGCCAGCAGCTTGGAAGGGGACGCAGATACGCAGTATTTT
CDR3aa: CASSLEGDADTQYF

d_gene: .
abundance: .
j_gene: TRBJ2-5
v_gene: TRBV20-1
CDR3nt: TGCAGTGGTTACGGGGGGCAGGCCCAGTACTTC
CDR3aa: CSGYGGQAQYF

d_gene: TRBD2
abundance: .
j_gene: TRBJ2-7
v_gene: TRBV18
CDR3nt: TGTGCCAGCTCACCAAACGGGAGGAGTCCCCTTGTTCGGGAGCAGTACTTC
CDR3aa: CASSPNGRSPLVREQYF

d_gene: .
abundance: .
j_gene: TRBJ2-7
v_gene: TRBV29-1
CDR3nt: TGCAGCGTTGAGAGGGGCGGATACGAGCAGTACTTC
CDR3aa: CSVERGGYEQYF